This note documents a single T cell receptor beta chain sequence. The antigen remains unidentified. Trimming stripped 4 bases from V and 0 bases from J, with 5 bases between. The CDR3 runs to 12 residues. CDR1 is SGHTS, CDR2 YDEGEE, per germline. Generated by immunoSEQ multiplex PCR, the TCRdb table keeps only in-frame clones and is missing some. The profile shows approximately 1.5 million clones, approximately 98% of them singletons. The data were obtained in a study of shared clonotypes between healthy human individuals. The study's findings and limits: In having few donors, the study represented limited genetic and exposure-history diversity. Sampling was confined to blood; repertoires within tissues likely differ.

This sequence was found in a man between 25 and 39 years old in good health. The chain combines TRBV5-8 with TRBJ2-7; D is ambiguous. The source material was naive CD4+ T cells sorted from blood. Described subset: CD45RA+ positively selected. CDR3 sequence (DNA): TGTGCCAGCAGCATCCTCTCCTACGAGCAGTACTTC. Its protein is CASSILSYEQYF.